This T cell receptor beta chain was recovered during a study of OX40 agonist ivuxolimab in advanced cancers. Study findings and constraints: The specificity for antigen of the expanded peripheral T cells was not determined. Expanded clones tended on average to be more numerous among CD8+ T cells than CD4+.

Per the germline V gene, CDR1 is SQVTM and CDR2 is ANQGSEA. The CDR3 length is 15 residues. The V gene lost 4 bases and the J gene lost 1 base, with 16 bases spanning the gap. Repertoires were generated with immunoSEQ multiplex PCR, while TCRdb's copy carries only in-frame clones and drops some. The sample gives around 79,000 clones, 86% of which show up once; 0.68% is in the top ten. This clone came up once. Its antigen is as yet unknown. Sequenced material: CD4+ or CD8+ T cells sorted from blood, taken in a trial of the OX40 agonist ivuxolimab. The chain employs TRBV29-1 and TRBJ1-1; D gene ambiguous. The origin of this receptor is an adult with an advanced solid tumor such as melanoma, head and neck, liver or kidney cancer. CDR3 bases: TGCAGCGTTGGGACTTGGACGGTTAAGAACACTGAAGCTTTCTTT. This translates into CSVGTWTVKNTEAFF.